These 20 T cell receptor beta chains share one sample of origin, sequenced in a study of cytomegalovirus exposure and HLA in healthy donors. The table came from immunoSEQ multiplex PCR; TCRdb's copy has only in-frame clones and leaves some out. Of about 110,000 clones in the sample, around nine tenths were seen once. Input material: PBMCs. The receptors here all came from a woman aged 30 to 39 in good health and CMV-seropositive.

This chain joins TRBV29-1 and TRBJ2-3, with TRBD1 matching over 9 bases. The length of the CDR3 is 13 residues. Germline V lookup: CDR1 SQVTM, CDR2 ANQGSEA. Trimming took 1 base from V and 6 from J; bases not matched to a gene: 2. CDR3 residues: CSVEGQGGDTQYF. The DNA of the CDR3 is TGCAGCGTTGAAGGACAGGGGGGGGATACGCAGTATTTT.

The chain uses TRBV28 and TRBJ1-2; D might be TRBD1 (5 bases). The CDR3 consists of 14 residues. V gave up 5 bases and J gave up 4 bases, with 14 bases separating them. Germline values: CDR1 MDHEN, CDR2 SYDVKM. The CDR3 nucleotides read TGTGCCAGCAGTCCACAGGAGATTCCCTATGGCTACACCTTC. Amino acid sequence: CASSPQEIPYGYTF.

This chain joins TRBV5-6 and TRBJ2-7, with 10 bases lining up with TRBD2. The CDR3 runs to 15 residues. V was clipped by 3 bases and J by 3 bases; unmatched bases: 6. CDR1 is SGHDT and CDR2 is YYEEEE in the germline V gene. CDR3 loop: CASSSLGTSVYEQYF. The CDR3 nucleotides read TGTGCCAGCAGCTCCCTGGGGACTAGCGTCTACGAGCAGTACTTC.

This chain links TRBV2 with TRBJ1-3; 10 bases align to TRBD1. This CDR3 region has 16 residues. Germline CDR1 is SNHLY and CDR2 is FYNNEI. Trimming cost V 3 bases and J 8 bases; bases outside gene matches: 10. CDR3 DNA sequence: TGTGCCAGCAGTGACGCTAAGACAGGGGGCGGTTACACCATATATTTT. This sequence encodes CASSDAKTGGGYTIYF.

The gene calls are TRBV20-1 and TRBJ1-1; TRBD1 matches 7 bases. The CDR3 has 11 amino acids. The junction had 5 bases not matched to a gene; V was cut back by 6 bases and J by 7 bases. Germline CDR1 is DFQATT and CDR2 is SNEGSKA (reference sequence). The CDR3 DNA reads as TGCAGTGCCGGACAGGCCCTTGAAGCTTTCTTT. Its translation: CSAGQALEAFF.

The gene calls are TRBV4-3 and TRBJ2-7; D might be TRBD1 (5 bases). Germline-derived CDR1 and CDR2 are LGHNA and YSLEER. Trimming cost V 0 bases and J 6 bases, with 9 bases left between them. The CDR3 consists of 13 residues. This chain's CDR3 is CASSQDLGREQYF. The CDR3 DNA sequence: TGCGCCAGCAGCCAAGATCTGGGGCGCGAGCAGTACTTC.

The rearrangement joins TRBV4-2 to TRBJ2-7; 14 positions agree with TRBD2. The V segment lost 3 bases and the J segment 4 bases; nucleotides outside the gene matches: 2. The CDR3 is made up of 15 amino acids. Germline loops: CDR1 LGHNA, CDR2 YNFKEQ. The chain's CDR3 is CASSQGTSGGYEQYF. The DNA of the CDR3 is TGTGCCAGCAGCCAGGGGACTAGCGGGGGATACGAGCAGTACTTC.

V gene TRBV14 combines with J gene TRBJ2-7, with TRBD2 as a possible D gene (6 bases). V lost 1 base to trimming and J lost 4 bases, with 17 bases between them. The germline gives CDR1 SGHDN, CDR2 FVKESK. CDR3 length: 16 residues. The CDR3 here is CASSQVWGFGLYEQYF. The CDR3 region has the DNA TGTGCCAGCAGCCAAGTATGGGGCTTCGGACTATACGAGCAGTACTTC.

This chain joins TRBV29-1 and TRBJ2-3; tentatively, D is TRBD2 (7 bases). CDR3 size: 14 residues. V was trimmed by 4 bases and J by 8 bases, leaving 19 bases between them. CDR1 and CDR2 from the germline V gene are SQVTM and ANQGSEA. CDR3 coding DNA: TGCAGCGTTGCATGGGGGGGGGCCTCGGCTACGCAGTATTTT. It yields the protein CSVAWGGASATQYF.

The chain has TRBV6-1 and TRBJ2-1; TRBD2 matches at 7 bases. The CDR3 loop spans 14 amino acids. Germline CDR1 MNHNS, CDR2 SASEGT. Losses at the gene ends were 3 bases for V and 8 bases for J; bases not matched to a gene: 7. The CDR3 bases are TGTGCCAGCAGTGAGTTATCGGGAGGAGATGAGCAGTTCTTC. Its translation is CASSELSGGDEQFF.

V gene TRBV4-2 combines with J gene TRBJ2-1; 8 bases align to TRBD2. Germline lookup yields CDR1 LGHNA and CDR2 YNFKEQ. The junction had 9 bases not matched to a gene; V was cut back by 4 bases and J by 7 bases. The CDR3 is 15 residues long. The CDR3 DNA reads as TGTGCCAGCAGCCCGATGGCCGGGGGGGTGAATGAGCAGTTCTTC. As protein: CASSPMAGGVNEQFF.

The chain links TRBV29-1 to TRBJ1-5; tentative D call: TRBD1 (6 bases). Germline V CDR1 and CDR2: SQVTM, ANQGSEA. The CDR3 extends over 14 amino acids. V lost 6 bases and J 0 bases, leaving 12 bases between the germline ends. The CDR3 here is CSVVTGASNQPQHF. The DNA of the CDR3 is TGCAGCGTGGTGACAGGAGCTAGCAATCAGCCCCAGCATTTT.

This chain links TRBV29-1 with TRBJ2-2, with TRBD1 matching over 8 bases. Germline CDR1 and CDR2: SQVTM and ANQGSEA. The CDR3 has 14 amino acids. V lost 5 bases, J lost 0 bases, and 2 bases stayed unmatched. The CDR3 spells CSVRDRSNTGELFF. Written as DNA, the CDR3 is TGCAGCGTTAGGGACAGGTCGAACACCGGGGAGCTGTTTTTT.

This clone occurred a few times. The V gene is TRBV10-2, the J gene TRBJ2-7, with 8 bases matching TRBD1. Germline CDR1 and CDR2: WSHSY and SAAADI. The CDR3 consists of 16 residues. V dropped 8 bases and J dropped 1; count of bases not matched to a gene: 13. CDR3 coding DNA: TGCGCCAGCCGTGGGATCATCCGGGACAGGTCCTACGAGCAGTACTTC. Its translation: CASRGIIRDRSYEQYF.

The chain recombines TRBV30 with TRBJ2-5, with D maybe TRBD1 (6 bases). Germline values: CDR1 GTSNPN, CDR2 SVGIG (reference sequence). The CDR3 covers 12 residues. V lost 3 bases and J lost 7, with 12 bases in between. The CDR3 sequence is CAWRDRGGTQYF. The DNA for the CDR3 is TGTGCCTGGAGGGACCGAGGGGGGACCCAGTACTTC.

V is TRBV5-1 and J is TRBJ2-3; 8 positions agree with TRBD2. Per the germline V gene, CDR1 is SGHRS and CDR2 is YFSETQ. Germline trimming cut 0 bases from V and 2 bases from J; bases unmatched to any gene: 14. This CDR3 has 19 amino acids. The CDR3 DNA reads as TGCGCCAGCAGCTTGGTCAGCGGGAGCTATCACAGAGCCACAGATACGCAGTATTTT. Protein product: CASSLVSGSYHRATDTQYF.

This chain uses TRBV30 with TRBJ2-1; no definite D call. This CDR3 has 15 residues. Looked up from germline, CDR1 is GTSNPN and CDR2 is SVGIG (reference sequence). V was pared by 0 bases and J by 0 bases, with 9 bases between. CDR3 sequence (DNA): TGTGCCTGGAGTGTACGGGTAAGCTCCTACAATGAGCAGTTCTTC. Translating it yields CAWSVRVSSYNEQFF.

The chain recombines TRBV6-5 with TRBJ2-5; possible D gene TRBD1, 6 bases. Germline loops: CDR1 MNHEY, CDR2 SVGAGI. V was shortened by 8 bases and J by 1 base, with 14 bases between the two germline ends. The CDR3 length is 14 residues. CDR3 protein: CASRPGHVQETQYF. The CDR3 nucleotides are TGTGCCAGCCGGCCGGGACACGTCCAAGAGACCCAGTACTTC.

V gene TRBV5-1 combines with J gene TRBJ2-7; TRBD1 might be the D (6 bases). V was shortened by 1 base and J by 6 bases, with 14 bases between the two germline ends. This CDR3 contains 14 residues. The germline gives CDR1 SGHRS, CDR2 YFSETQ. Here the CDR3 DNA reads TGCGCCAGCAGCTTGAGACAGGACCGCGGCGAGCAGTACTTC. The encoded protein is CASSLRQDRGEQYF.

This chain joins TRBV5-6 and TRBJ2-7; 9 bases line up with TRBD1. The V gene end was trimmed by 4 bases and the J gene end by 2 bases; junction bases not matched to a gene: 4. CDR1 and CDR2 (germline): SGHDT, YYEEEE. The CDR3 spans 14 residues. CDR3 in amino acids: CASSRDRVTYEQYF. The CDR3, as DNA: TGTGCCAGCAGCCGGGACAGGGTAACCTACGAGCAGTACTTC.